The entry that follows covers one T cell receptor (beta chain) sequence. The data originate from a study of blood T cell repertoires in COVID-19. Study context: The United States, Italy and Spain supplied acute and convalescent COVID-19 samples.

The CDR3 runs to 16 residues. After removal of 5 bases from V and 7 bases from J, the junction contained 18 bases not matched to a gene. The V gene's germline CDR1 is GTSNPN and CDR2 SVGIG (reference sequence). The age range of participants was about 18 to 95 years, with residence in about two dozen US areas. Clinical histories supplied by participants themselves formed the basis of cohort assignment. In the original processing: Reference gene primer amplification yielded estimated nucleated cell counts. Profiled with immunoSEQ multiplex PCR; TCRdb holds only in-frame clones, not every one. V and J calls and clone size come straight from that table; D and trimming were deduced from the DNA. The sample carries about 270,000 clones, 86% recorded once.

Sequencing used PBMCs or T cells enriched from blood (not recorded which). The source of this sequence is a woman younger than 30 who had recovered from COVID-19. This chain joins TRBV30 and TRBJ2-7; 9 nucleotides agree with TRBD1. The CDR3: CAWAGSWSETGGEQYF. In DNA form, the CDR3 reads TGTGCCTGGGCCGGTTCTTGGTCTGAGACAGGGGGGGAGCAGTACTTC.